Following are 32 T cell receptor beta chains from one sample sequenced in a study of T cell clonality in common variable immunodeficiency. Generated by immunoSEQ multiplex PCR, the TCRdb table keeps only in-frame clones and is missing some. This sample carries roughly 40,000 clones, none of them present only once. Sample: peripheral blood mononuclear cells. These receptors were taken from a person aged 18-70 years in good health.

In the case of this clone: The read stops 3 residues short of the end of the CDR3; the missing end is completed from the germline J gene. V and J are TRBV5-1 and TRBJ2-1; 7 nucleotides match TRBD1. The CDR3 runs 13 residues. Germline lookup yields CDR1 SGHRS and CDR2 YFSETQ. J lost 6 bases, V lost 7 bases, and 7 bases had no gene match. CDR3 DNA (partial): TGCGCCAGCCGCCGAGGGACAGTCAATGAG. Encoded protein: CASRRGTVNE. Given in full, the CDR3 is CASRRGTVNEQFF.

This clone was detected ten times or more. The CDR3 end is not reached by the read, which stops 3 residues before it; the germline J gene fills it in. The gene calls are TRBV5-5 and TRBJ2-7; D is perhaps TRBD2 (6 bases). The CDR3 is 15 amino acids. Germline loops: CDR1 SGHKS, CDR2 YYEKEE (reference sequence). The V end was cut by 4 bases, the J end by 2 bases, with 16 bases between. Here the CDR3 reads CASSRDLGAAYEQYF. Incomplete CDR3 DNA: TGTGCCAGCAGCCGGGACTTAGGGGCGGCCTACGAG.

This clone was detected ten times or more. The read ends 3 residues shy of where the CDR3 ends; the end is completed using the germline J gene. The rearrangement links TRBV6-1 to TRBJ1-6; possibly TRBD1 for D (6 bases). V was shortened by 3 bases and J by 10 bases, with 13 bases between the two germline ends. The germline V gene has CDR1 MNHNS and CDR2 SASEGT. The CDR3 spans 14 residues. CDR3 bases read: TGTGCCAGCAGTGAGGTGCAGGGGACCTCACCC. Protein: CASSEVQGTSP. The entire CDR3 sequence reads CASSEVQGTSPLHF.

There are many counts of this clone. The read ends 3 residues before the CDR3 terminus; that terminus is restored from the germline J gene. The chain employs TRBV20-1 and TRBJ2-7; 9 bases fit TRBD1. Germline V gives CDR1 DFQATT, CDR2 SNEGSKA (reference sequence). V shed 2 bases, J shed 2 bases, and the junction held 4 bases outside the gene matches. This CDR3 has 14 amino acids. CDR3 DNA (partial): TGCAGTGCTAGAAGACAGGGGGGGGCCTACGAG. This gives the protein CSARRQGGAYE. The full-length CDR3 reads as CSARRQGGAYEQYF.

As for this clone: Since a far larger clone is one base different, this is likely a read error. Read data end 3 residues before the CDR3 end; the end is taken from the germline J gene. The gene calls are TRBV6-2 or TRBV6-3 and TRBJ2-7, with 8 nucleotides matching TRBD2. The CDR3 has 15 residues. Germline values: CDR1 MNHEY, CDR2 SVGEGT. The CDR3 reads CTSKTLAGSGYEQYF. The sequenced CDR3 bases are TGTACCAGCAAGACTTTAGCGGGATCGGGCTACGAG.

This clone was detected many times. Sequencing ends 3 residues short of the CDR3 end; the germline J gene provides the rest. This rearrangement joins TRBV20-1 to TRBJ2-3; 10 nucleotides line up with TRBD2. CDR3 length equals 16 residues. Looked up from germline, CDR1 is DFQATT and CDR2 is SNEGSKA (reference sequence). The sequenced part of the CDR3 DNA is TGCAGTGCTAGACCCCGGGGGCTAGCGGGAGTCTGGACG. Amino acid sequence: CSARPRGLAGVWT. The complete CDR3 protein is CSARPRGLAGVWTQYF.

In this sample, this clone turned up many times. The read falls 3 residues short of the CDR3 end, and the missing part is taken from the germline J gene. The V call is TRBV2, the J call TRBJ1-4, with TRBD1 identical over 8 bases. This CDR3 has 15 amino acids. J was trimmed by 4 bases and V by 4 bases; bases with no gene match: 5. Germline V CDR1 and CDR2: SNHLY, FYNNEI. The CDR3 DNA, read in part, is TGTGCCAGCAGTGCCTCAGGGGGCCTTAATGAAAAA. It codes for CASSASGGLNEK. The whole CDR3 sequence is CASSASGGLNEKLFF.

A note on this clone: The read finishes 3 residues shy of the CDR3 end, and the germline J gene is used to complete it. V is TRBV19 and J is TRBJ2-3; D may be TRBD1 (6 bases). The CDR3 loop spans 16 amino acids. CDR1 LNHDA and CDR2 SQIVND come from the germline V gene (reference sequence). CDR3 bases read: TGTGCCAGTAGTATAGATGGGGGCCGAGGGCAAGAGACG. Amino acid sequence: CASSIDGGRGQET. The whole CDR3 sequence is CASSIDGGRGQETQYF.

This clone has at least ten counts. The missing CDR3 end, 3 residues past where the read stops, is filled in from the germline J gene. V usage is TRBV6-1 and J usage is TRBJ2-2; D is ambiguous. The CDR3 totals 15 residues. With 4 bases removed from V and 4 bases from J, the gap between germline ends came to 13 bases. Per germline, CDR1 MNHNS and CDR2 SASEGT. The CDR3 reads CASSGRRGTTGELFF. The part of the CDR3 DNA that was read is TGTGCCAGCAGTGGGAGACGCGGAACCACCGGGGAG.

This clone was seen at least ten times. The missing CDR3 end, 3 residues past where the read stops, is filled in from the germline J gene. The gene calls are TRBV7-6 and TRBJ2-1, with D perhaps matching TRBD2 (5 bases). Trimming took 1 base from V and 4 from J, leaving 11 bases between them. The V gene's germline CDR1 is SGHVS and CDR2 FNYEAQ. The CDR3 runs to 15 residues. CDR3 sequence reads: CASSLGLARYNEQFF. Incomplete CDR3 DNA: TGTGCCAGCAGCTTAGGGCTAGCACGATACAATGAG.

This clone was found many times. The CDR3 is cut off 3 residues early in the read; its end comes from the germline J gene. This chain connects TRBV20-1 to TRBJ2-7; tentatively, D is TRBD1 (6 bases). Trimming stripped 4 bases from V and 2 bases from J, with 15 bases between. Germline values: CDR1 DFQATT, CDR2 SNEGSKA (reference sequence). The CDR3 totals 14 residues. CDR3 bases read: TGCAGTGCTACTCTACAGGGTAGGACCTACGAG. This translates into CSATLQGRTYE. The whole CDR3 region reads CSATLQGRTYEQYF.

This clone was seen many times. The CDR3 is cut off 3 residues early in the read; its end comes from the germline J gene. The chain uses TRBV20-1 and TRBJ2-3, with 9 positions matching TRBD2. After removal of 6 bases from V and 0 bases from J, the junction contained 4 bases not matched to a gene. The CDR3 is 14 amino acids. Germline assignment: CDR1 DFQATT and CDR2 SNEGSKA (reference sequence). The CDR3 DNA, read in part, is TGCAGTGCCATCAGCGGGAGGAGCACAGATACG. Translated: CSAISGRSTDT. The whole CDR3 sequence reads CSAISGRSTDTQYF.

In this sample, this clone turned up many times. The read ends 3 residues early relative to the CDR3; the germline J gene fills the gap. The chain couples TRBV20-1 to TRBJ2-1; 12 bases fit TRBD2. The CDR3 extends over 15 amino acids. Germline-derived CDR1 and CDR2 are DFQATT and SNEGSKA (reference sequence). V shed 5 bases and J 5 bases; nucleotides not matched to a gene: 7. The CDR3 protein is CSASTSGRWDNEQFF. The covered CDR3 bases are TGCAGTGCTTCGACTAGCGGGAGATGGGACAATGAG.

Many counts were recorded for this clone. The read terminates 3 residues ahead of where the CDR3 ends, so the germline J gene completes it. The V gene is TRBV19, the J gene TRBJ2-1; 13 bases are a match to TRBD2. From germline, CDR1 is LNHDA and CDR2 SQIVND (reference sequence). J lost 8 bases, V lost 4 bases, and 5 bases had no gene match. This CDR3 comprises 15 residues. The CDR3 loop reads CASSTTSGRKYEQFF. Partial CDR3 DNA: TGTGCCAGTAGTACGACTAGCGGGAGGAAGTATGAG.

This clone was seen only a few times. The germline gene is not matched at one end of the junction; a read error may be the cause. This sample also contains other DNA sequences that code for the same CDR3. CDR3 in amino acids: CASSLAAVNTEAFF. The part of the CDR3 DNA that was read is TGCGCTAGCAGCTTGGCCGCGGTGAACACTGAA. The chain is built from TRBV5-1 and TRBJ1-1; D not resolved. The read ends 3 residues early relative to the CDR3; the germline J gene fills the gap. The V gene's germline CDR1 is SGHRS and CDR2 YFSETQ. CDR3 length: 14 amino acids.

This clone was detected many times. The read ends 3 residues before the CDR3 terminus; that terminus is restored from the germline J gene. This chain connects TRBV5-1 to TRBJ2-7; TRBD1 agrees at 10 bases. Per germline, CDR1 SGHRS and CDR2 YFSETQ. V shed 1 base and J 4 bases; nucleotides not matched to a gene: 5. The CDR3 totals 15 residues. The CDR3 here is CASSLRGQGPYEQYF. The CDR3 DNA, read in part, is TGCGCCAGCAGCTTGAGGGGACAGGGGCCATACGAG.

This clone was seen ten or more times. With the read ending 3 residues before the CDR3 end, the germline J gene is used to fill in that end. The chain employs TRBV29-1 and TRBJ2-1; 15 nucleotides agree with TRBD2. Germline V gene data show CDR1 as SQVTM and CDR2 as ANQGSEA. This CDR3 spans 14 amino acids. V lost 5 bases and J lost 9; bases outside the gene matches: 5. The CDR3 DNA, read in part, is TGCAGCGTTCCTGGACTAGCGGGAGGGGGTGAG. As protein: CSVPGLAGGGE. The entire CDR3 sequence reads CSVPGLAGGGEQFF.

This clone has at least ten counts. The CDR3 end lies 3 residues beyond the end of the read and is filled in from the germline J gene. The chain combines TRBV29-1 with TRBJ2-7, with 10 bases identical to TRBD1. Germline CDR1 reads SQVTM; CDR2 reads ANQGSEA. This CDR3 spans 12 amino acids. V gave up 4 bases and J gave up 3 bases; unmatched junction bases: 0. The CDR3 here is CSVGTGGYEQYF. The sequenced part of the CDR3 DNA is TGCAGCGTTGGGACAGGGGGCTACGAG.

This clone was found many times. The CDR3 is cut off 3 residues early in the read; its end comes from the germline J gene. This chain joins TRBV5-1 and TRBJ1-1; possibly TRBD1 for D (5 bases). The CDR3 contains 15 residues. Trimming pared 0 bases from V and 1 base from J, leaving 10 bases between. Germline V gives CDR1 SGHRS, CDR2 YFSETQ. CDR3 bases read: TGCGCCAGCAGCTTGGCCCCGGGGGAGAACACTGAA. Protein: CASSLAPGENTE. The full-length CDR3 reads as CASSLAPGENTEAFF.

This clone was seen ten or more times. The missing CDR3 end, 3 residues past where the read stops, is filled in from the germline J gene. The V gene is TRBV20-1, the J gene TRBJ2-5, with 9 bases that match TRBD2. The junction had 7 bases not matched to a gene; V was cut back by 4 bases and J by 1 base. Germline V lookup: CDR1 DFQATT, CDR2 SNEGSKA (reference sequence). The CDR3 has 15 amino acids. CDR3 residues: CSAMVAGVPQETQYF. CDR3 bases read: TGCAGTGCTATGGTAGCGGGAGTACCCCAAGAGACC.

Ten or more counts support this clone. The read comes to an end 3 residues before the CDR3 does, leaving the germline J gene to fill in the end. The chain couples TRBV20-1 to TRBJ2-5; 9 positions match TRBD1. CDR1 is DFQATT, CDR2 SNEGSKA, per germline (reference sequence). CDR3 length: 15 amino acids. With V trimmed by 6 bases and J by 0 bases, 8 bases remained unmatched. The covered CDR3 bases are TGCAGTGCCCTCAGGACAGGGGATTACCAAGAGACC. Translated: CSALRTGDYQET. The whole CDR3 sequence reads CSALRTGDYQETQYF.

This clone appeared many times. The CDR3 end lies 3 residues beyond the end of the read and is filled in from the germline J gene. This chain links TRBV7-3 with TRBJ2-1; 12 bases align to TRBD2. CDR1 is SGHTA and CDR2 is FQGTGA in the germline V gene. The CDR3 extends over 15 amino acids. V lost 5 bases and J lost 7; bases outside the gene matches: 6. The sequenced part of the CDR3 DNA is TGTGCCAGCAGCGTCGGACTAGCGGGATGGAATGAG. This encodes CASSVGLAGWNE. In full, the CDR3 is CASSVGLAGWNEQFF.

This clone has a count of ten or more. The read is 3 residues too short to cover the CDR3 end, so that end is filled in from the germline J gene. The V and J genes are TRBV19 and TRBJ2-7; 11 bases are shared with TRBD2. This CDR3 has 15 amino acids. Germline CDR1 is LNHDA and CDR2 is SQIVND (reference sequence). The ends lost 1 base at V and 2 bases at J; junction bases unmatched: 1. Partial CDR3 DNA: TGTGCCAGTAGTATAGGACTAGCGGGAACCTACGAG. Amino acid sequence: CASSIGLAGTYE. The full CDR3 sequence reads CASSIGLAGTYEQYF.

At least ten counts were recorded for this clone. The CDR3 end lies 3 residues beyond the end of the read and is filled in from the germline J gene. This chain uses TRBV28 with TRBJ1-5; no clear D. V shed 9 bases and J shed 5 bases, with 8 bases lying between them. The germline V gene has CDR1 MDHEN and CDR2 SYDVKM. This CDR3 has 11 residues. This chain's CDR3 is CASRTDQPQHF. CDR3 DNA, as far as it was read: TGTGCCAGTCGGACTGATCAGCCC.

Ten or more counts support this clone. The DNA ends 3 residues before the CDR3 does, and the rest of the CDR3 is filled in from the germline J gene. This chain joins TRBV20-1 and TRBJ2-1; TRBD2 matches at 9 bases. V was pared by 3 bases and J by 5 bases, with 5 bases of the junction left unmatched. Germline V gives CDR1 DFQATT, CDR2 SNEGSKA (reference sequence). The CDR3 extends over 14 amino acids. The part of the CDR3 DNA that was read is TGCAGTGCTAGCGCTAGCGGGATTGACAATGAG. It is translated as CSASASGIDNE. The whole CDR3 protein reads CSASASGIDNEQFF.

This clone was picked up many times. With the read ending 3 residues before the CDR3 end, the germline J gene is used to fill in that end. The chain recombines TRBV10-3 with TRBJ2-2; D may be TRBD1 (6 bases). Germline CDR1 ENHRY, CDR2 SYGVKD. The ends were cut back, 3 bases at V and 6 bases at J, with 17 bases in the middle. The CDR3 loop spans 16 amino acids. The CDR3 loop is CAISDYRVKFAGELFF. The sequenced part of the CDR3 DNA is TGTGCCATCAGTGATTACAGGGTAAAGTTCGCCGGGGAG.

Ten or more counts support this clone. The read is 3 residues too short to cover the CDR3 end, so that end is filled in from the germline J gene. This chain joins TRBV28 and TRBJ2-7; TRBD1 matches 7 bases. The germline V gene has CDR1 MDHEN and CDR2 SYDVKM. The CDR3 sequence is 13 residues long. The junction had 3 bases not matched to a gene; V was cut back by 5 bases and J by 2 bases. CDR3 DNA, as far as it was read: TGTGCCAGCAGTGGGGACAGCACCTACGAG. Translating it yields CASSGDSTYE. The whole CDR3 sequence reads CASSGDSTYEQYF.

In the case of this clone: The read ends 3 residues early relative to the CDR3; the germline J gene fills the gap. The chain links TRBV19 to TRBJ1-2; a weak D match, TRBD1 (5 bases). The CDR3 contains 15 residues. Germline V lookup: CDR1 LNHDA, CDR2 SQIVND (reference sequence). CDR3 DNA (partial): TGTGCCAGTAGTAGACACCCGGGACTTACCTACGAC. This gives the protein CASSRHPGLTYD. The CDR3 in full is CASSRHPGLTYDYTF.

This clone was seen only a few times. The sequence runs out 3 residues before the end of the CDR3; the remainder is reconstructed from the germline J gene. The rearrangement uses TRBV20-1 and TRBJ1-1, with D unclear. Germline values: CDR1 DFQATT, CDR2 SNEGSKA (reference sequence). CDR3 size: 13 residues. V lost 6 bases, J lost 7 bases, and 18 bases lay in between. CDR3 protein: CSAPTSLNGEAFF. The CDR3 DNA, read in part, is TGCAGTGCCCCGACATCGCTTAACGGTGAA.

In its sample, this clone was seen many times. The CDR3 end lies 3 residues beyond the end of the read and is filled in from the germline J gene. The chain recombines TRBV20-1 with TRBJ2-7, with a tentative D call TRBD2 (5 bases). The germline CDR1 and CDR2 sequences are DFQATT and SNEGSKA (reference sequence). This CDR3 is built from 15 residues. Trimming stripped 2 bases from V and 3 bases from J, with 17 bases between. The CDR3 is CSARNGRGTSYEQYF. Incomplete CDR3 DNA: TGCAGTGCTAGAAATGGTCGGGGAACAAGCTACGAG.

This clone was seen at least ten times. The CDR3 end is not reached by the read, which stops 3 residues before it; the germline J gene fills it in. The V and J genes are TRBV29-1 and TRBJ2-2; D unresolved. Trimming left V 5 bases short and J 1 base short, with 11 bases between. The CDR3 is 14 residues long. Germline V lookup: CDR1 SQVTM, CDR2 ANQGSEA. CDR3: CSVRHAENTGELFF. Partial CDR3 DNA: TGCAGCGTTCGTCATGCGGAGAACACCGGGGAG.

For this clone: The read gets to within 3 residues of the CDR3 end, and the germline J gene fills in the rest. The rearrangement links TRBV7-8 to TRBJ2-7; D call uncertain. The CDR3 contains 15 residues. Trimming removed 4 bases at V and 1 base at J, with 14 bases between. The germline gives CDR1 SGHVS, CDR2 FQNEAQ. CDR3 bases read: TGTGCCAGCAGCTCTTCGCGAGTCGAATCCTACGAG. It encodes CASSSSRVESYE. The full CDR3 sequence reads CASSSSRVESYEQYF.